This TCR beta chain was identified in a study of blood T cell repertoires in COVID-19. Germline loops: CDR1 MNHEY, CDR2 SVGAGI. This CDR3 is 13 amino acids long. The germline V and J ends were trimmed by 8 bases and 8 bases, with 13 bases remaining between them. Profiling relied on immunoSEQ multiplex PCR, and the TCRdb table lists in-frame clones only, not all of them. The top ten clones hold 4.5% to 6% of a sample with 210,000 or so clones, 84% of them seen once. This clone was detected a few times. The V and J genes are TRBV6-5 and TRBJ1-6; D might be TRBD1 (6 bases). Material for sequencing was peripheral blood. The sequence came from a woman aged 70 to 79 with active or convalescent COVID-19. CDR3 region: CASAGTPDSPLHF. The CDR3 DNA reads TGTGCCAGCGCCGGGACACCCGATTCACCCCTCCACTTT.